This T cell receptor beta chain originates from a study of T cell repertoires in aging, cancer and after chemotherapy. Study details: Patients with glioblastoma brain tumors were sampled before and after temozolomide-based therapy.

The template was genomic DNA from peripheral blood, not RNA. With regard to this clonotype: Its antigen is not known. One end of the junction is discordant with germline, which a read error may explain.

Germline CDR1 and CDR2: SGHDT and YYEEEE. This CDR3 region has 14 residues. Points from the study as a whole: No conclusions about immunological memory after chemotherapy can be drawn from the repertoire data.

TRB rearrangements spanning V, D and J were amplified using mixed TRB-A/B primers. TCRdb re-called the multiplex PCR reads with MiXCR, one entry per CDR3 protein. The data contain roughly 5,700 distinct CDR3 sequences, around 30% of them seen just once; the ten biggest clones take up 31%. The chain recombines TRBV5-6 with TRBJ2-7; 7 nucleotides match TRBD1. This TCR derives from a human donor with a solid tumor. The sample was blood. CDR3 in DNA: TGTGCCAGAAGCTCTCTAGACAGGGCCCACGAGCAGTACTTC. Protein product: CARSSLDRAHEQYF.